Reported below is one TCR beta chain. This clone has just a few counts. Its antigen remains unidentified. No base quality information exists; no much larger clone differs at one position. The sample belongs to a study of blood T cell repertoires in COVID-19 (dated by TCRdb to 2019 to 2021). Regarding the research as a whole: Collaborator samples came from the United States, Italy and Spain and covered acute and convalescent phases of COVID-19. The prospective study material was composed of cDNA or gDNA derived from T cells, B-cell-depleted T cells, or PBMCs. Subjects who had been exposed to COVID-19, were actively infected with it, or had recovered from it provided the deeply sampled blood TCRbeta repertoires that made up the dataset. The repertoires were made available in a free public database intended to serve as a resource for research on the immune response to SARS-CoV-2. The samples were drawn from two sources: the first 160 participants of the ongoing ImmuneRACE study, and 950 to 1,500 subjects contributed by 6 global collaborators. A de-identified subject ID, COVID-19 status, age in years and sex were almost always included in the sample metadata. Where HLA class I and class II types were available, the types were taken from metadata supplied by the sample provider, not from assay-based typing.

Summary of the overall study and its limitations: The amount of clinical and demographic metadata varied by source and participant and was provided uncurated.

One collaborating source in Seattle enrolled patients while the patients were actively infected and followed the patients over time throughout the course of disease. Whole blood was collected in K2EDTA tubes by collaborating institutions according to the institutions' own protocols. For TCRbeta analysis, collaborators shipped samples as frozen whole blood, isolated PBMCs, or DNA extracted from either of those sample types. The immunoSEQ Assay, a bias-controlled multiplex PCR, was used to amplify TCRbeta CDR3 regions from genomic DNA. Per the original workflow: The number of nucleated cells in each sample was estimated from the amplification of reference gene primers within the assay. To quantify the absolute abundance of each unique TCRbeta CDR3 rearrangement, sequence reads were collapsed and filtered. For each sample, productive Simpson clonality was calculated as the square root of Simpson's diversity index across productive rearrangements. Held by TCRdb, this immuneACCESS table contains in-frame sequences only and omits some clones. Under half of the omission traces to an unresolved V gene where checked; the cause of the rest is unknown. V and J calls and clone size are as listed in that table; D and trimming were resolved from the DNA. Across this sample there are around 340,000 clones, with about nine tenths seen only once. Of the sample, 3% to 4% is held by the ten largest clones.

V trim: 9 bases; J trim: 2 bases; unmatched bases: 3. The CDR3 contains 12 residues, cysteine and phenylalanine counted. Only the CDR3 DNA stays, 36 bases, in frame from base 1. The germline V gene gives CDR1 as SNHLY and CDR2 as FYNNEI. The sequence is built from TRBV2 and TRBJ1-2; 7 of the junction bases match TRBD1. Sequenced: peripheral blood. The source is a woman aged 55-75 years with COVID-19, enrolled during active disease. The DNA sequence is given as TGTGCCAGAGGGGGACAGAACTATGGCTACACCTTC. It translates to CARGGQNYGYTF. With the rest looked up from the reference TRBV2 and TRBJ1-2 genes rather than sequenced, the full variable domain is EPEVTQTPSHQVTQMGQEVILRCVPISNHLYFYWYRQILGQKVEFLVSFYNNEISEKSEIFDDQFSVERPDGSNFTLKIRSTKLEDSAMYFCARGGQNYGYTFGSGTRLTVV.